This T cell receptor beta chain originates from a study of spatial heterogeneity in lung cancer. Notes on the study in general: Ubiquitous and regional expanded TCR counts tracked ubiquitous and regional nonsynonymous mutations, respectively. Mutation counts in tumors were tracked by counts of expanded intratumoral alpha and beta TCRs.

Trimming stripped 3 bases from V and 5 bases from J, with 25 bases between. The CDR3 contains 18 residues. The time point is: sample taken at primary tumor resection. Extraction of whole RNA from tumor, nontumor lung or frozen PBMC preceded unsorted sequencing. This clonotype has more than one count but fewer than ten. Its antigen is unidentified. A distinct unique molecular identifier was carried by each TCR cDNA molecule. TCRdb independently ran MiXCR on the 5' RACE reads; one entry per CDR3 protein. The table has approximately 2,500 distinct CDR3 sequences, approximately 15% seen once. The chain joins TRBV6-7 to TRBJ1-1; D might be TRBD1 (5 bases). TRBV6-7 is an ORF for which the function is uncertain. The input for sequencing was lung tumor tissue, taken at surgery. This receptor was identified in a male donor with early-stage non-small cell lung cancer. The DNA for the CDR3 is TGTGCCAGCAGTTATTTGTGGGAGAGGACGCCTTGGGGGACTGAAGCTTTCTTT. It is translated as CASSYLWERTPWGTEAFF.